A single sample is the source of the 3 T cell receptor beta chains below, sequenced in a study of blood T cell repertoires in COVID-19. Produced via immunoSEQ multiplex PCR; TCRdb's table is partial and in-frame only. The sample has 250,000 to 300,000 clones, around 85% seen once; the top ten hold over 9.5%. Sequenced sample: peripheral blood. The receptor source for this set is a woman younger than 45 with COVID-19, enrolled during active disease.

The chain couples TRBV5-1 to TRBJ1-5; 7 bases are shared with TRBD1. The CDR3 runs to 14 residues. In germline, CDR1 is SGHRS, CDR2 YFSETQ. The trim removed 4 bases at V and 3 bases at J, leaving 4 bases unmatched. CDR3 residues: CASSPGTVNQPQHF. The DNA for the CDR3 is TGCGCCAGCAGCCCGGGGACAGTCAATCAGCCCCAGCATTTT.

The chain is built from TRBV19 and TRBJ2-4, with D possibly being TRBD1 (6 bases). With 3 bases removed from V and 2 bases from J, the gap between germline ends came to 14 bases. There are 16 residues in the CDR3. The germline V gene has CDR1 LNHDA and CDR2 SQIVND (reference sequence). CDR3 bases: TGTGCCAGTAGTATCCCCAGGGGTATATCCAAAAACATTCAGTACTTC. It is translated as CASSIPRGISKNIQYF.

Note on this clone: This may be a read error, as it is one base from a much larger clone. This sample also contains other DNA sequences that code for the same CDR3. The chain has TRBV13 and TRBJ1-1; perhaps TRBD1 as D (5 bases). The V gene's germline CDR1 is PRHDT and CDR2 FYEKMQ (reference sequence). CDR3 size: 17 residues. V lost 6 bases and J 1 base, leaving 21 bases between the germline ends. The CDR3 DNA reads as TGTGCCAGCAGATTTGGCGTTCAGGGAACGAGGAACACTGAAGCTTTCTTT. Its translation: CASRFGVQGTRNTEAFF.